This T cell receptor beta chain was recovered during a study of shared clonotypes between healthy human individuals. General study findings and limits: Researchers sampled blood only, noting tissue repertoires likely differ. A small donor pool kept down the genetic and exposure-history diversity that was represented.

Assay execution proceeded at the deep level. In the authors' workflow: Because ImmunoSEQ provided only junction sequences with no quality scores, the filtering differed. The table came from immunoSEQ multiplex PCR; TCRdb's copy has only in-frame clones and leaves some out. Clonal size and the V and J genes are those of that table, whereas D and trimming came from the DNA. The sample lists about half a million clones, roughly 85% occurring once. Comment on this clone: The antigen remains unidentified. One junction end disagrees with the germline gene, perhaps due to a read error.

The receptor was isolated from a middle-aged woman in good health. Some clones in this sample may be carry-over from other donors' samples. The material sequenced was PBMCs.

The CDR3 loop is CSDMPSGSIDTQYF. The DNA of the CDR3 is TGCAGCGATATGCCTAGCGGGAGCATAGATACGCAGTATTTT. The rearrangement uses TRBV29-1 and TRBJ2-3; 10 bases map to TRBD2. Germline CDR1 SQVTM, CDR2 ANQGSEA. The CDR3 covers 14 residues.